Below are 8 T cell receptor beta chains sequenced from a single sample in a study of shared clonotypes between healthy human individuals. It was CD45RO-negative cells, positively selected for CCR7, that made up naive CD8 cells, with terminally differentiated effector memory CD45RA+ cells excluded. Sequencing used immunoSEQ multiplex PCR; TCRdb keeps in-frame clones, though not all of them. Seen here are fewer than 1 million clones, approximately 97% observed once, and the top ten hold less than 0.25%. The sample consisted of naive CD8+ T cells sorted from blood. The receptors were sampled from a man younger than 40 in good health.

The J gene is TRBJ2-2, the V gene TRBV5-5; D could derive from TRBD1 or TRBD2 (5 bases each). The V gene's germline CDR1 is SGHKS and CDR2 YYEKEE (reference sequence). The CDR3 loop spans 15 amino acids. The ends were cut back, 1 base at V and 3 bases at J, with 10 bases in the middle. DNA of the CDR3: TGTGCCAGCAGCTTGCGGCAGGGAGACACCGGGGAGCTGTTTTTT. It encodes CASSLRQGDTGELFF.

The CDR3 DNA is TGTGCCAGTAGTATCCTCAATGGGGAACTGTTTTTT. This sequence encodes CASSILNGELFF. The V and J genes are TRBV19 and TRBJ1-4; no clear D gene. The CDR3 sequence is 12 residues long. V lost 3 bases and J 12 bases, leaving 11 bases between the germline ends. In germline, CDR1 is LNHDA, CDR2 SQIVND (reference sequence).

This clone came up once. V is TRBV29-1 and J is TRBJ2-7; D is uncertain. CDR1 and CDR2 (germline): SQVTM, ANQGSEA. V dropped 1 base and J dropped 3 bases, with 10 bases sitting between them. This CDR3 region has 13 residues. This chain's CDR3 is CSVEVPGGYEQYF. CDR3 DNA sequence: TGCAGCGTTGAAGTGCCAGGTGGCTACGAGCAGTACTTC.

This sequence joins TRBV2 and TRBJ1-1; weak D call: TRBD1 (5 bases). Germline CDR1 reads SNHLY; CDR2 reads FYNNEI. Trimming shortened V by 3 bases and J by 5 bases, and 13 bases separated the two germline ends. This CDR3 has 14 residues. The CDR3 nucleotides read TGTGCCAGCAGTGAGGGCAGGGTGGGGACTGAAGCTTTCTTT. The encoded protein is CASSEGRVGTEAFF.

This clone has only one observation. The chain is built from TRBV9 and TRBJ2-1, with D perhaps TRBD1 or TRBD2 (10 bases each). V lost 3 bases and J 8 bases, leaving 30 bases between the germline ends. Looked up from germline, CDR1 is SGDLS and CDR2 is YYNGEE. There are 19 residues in the CDR3. DNA of the CDR3: TGTGCCAGCAGCGCCCCGGGACAGGGGCTAGCGGGAGCGGCCCATGAGCAGTTCTTC. Amino acid sequence: CASSAPGQGLAGAAHEQFF. The complete variable domain, with remaining parts taken from reference TRBV9 and TRBJ2-1, reads DSGVTQTPKHLITATGQRVTLRCSPRSGDLSVYWYQQSLDQGLQFLIQYYNGEERAKGNILERFSAQQFPDLHSELNLSSLELGDSALYFCASSAPGQGLAGAAHEQFFGPGTRLTVL.

This chain joins TRBV9 and TRBJ2-3; D could derive from TRBD1 or TRBD2 (6 bases each). Germline V gene data show CDR1 as SGDLS and CDR2 as YYNGEE. There are 14 residues in the CDR3. The ends were cut back, 2 bases at V and 3 bases at J, with 10 bases in the middle. This chain's CDR3 is CASSVRGGTDTQYF. The CDR3 nucleotides are TGTGCCAGCAGCGTCCGAGGGGGGACAGATACGCAGTATTTT.

This clone was counted once. The rearrangement joins TRBV27 to TRBJ2-7; TRBD2 aligns across 9 bases. Per germline, CDR1 MNHEY and CDR2 SMNVEV (reference sequence). CDR3 length: 16 residues. The V gene end was trimmed by 5 bases and the J gene end by 3 bases; junction bases not matched to a gene: 11. Here the CDR3 reads CASSKAGTSSLYEQYF. For the CDR3, the DNA is TGTGCCAGCAGTAAGGCCGGGACTAGCAGTCTCTACGAGCAGTACTTC.

The chain uses TRBV6-5 and TRBJ1-5; the D is unclear. V lost 8 bases to trimming and J lost 7 bases, with 15 bases between them. The CDR3 has 13 amino acids. Germline CDR1 is MNHEY and CDR2 is SVGAGI. The CDR3 nucleotides are TGTGCCAGCCGTGTCTATTCTGGGCAGCCCCAGCATTTT. The encoded protein is CASRVYSGQPQHF.